These 17 T cell receptor beta chains originate from one sample sequenced in a study of blood T cells in healthy people across ages. With a J-beta primer mix and a sample-barcoded 5' primer, a second PCR ran about 7 to 12 cycles. TCRdb fed the 5' RACE reads into MiXCR, producing one record per CDR3 protein. This sample has about 1.1 million distinct CDR3 sequences, with 35% to 45% found just once. Sequencing used blood. Every receptor here comes from a man aged 18 to 30 in good health.

The CDR3 region has the DNA TGTGCCAGCAGCCCTTTCCTTCATGGCTACACCTTC. It encodes CASSPFLHGYTF. The V call is TRBV9, the J call TRBJ1-2; the D is unclear. This CDR3 is built from 12 residues. In germline, CDR1 is SGDLS, CDR2 YYNGEE. Trimming cost V 4 bases and J 6 bases, with 10 bases left between them.

This clonotype was detected only once. The rearrangement joins TRBV7-2 to TRBJ1-5; D is possibly TRBD1 (5 bases). V lost 2 bases to trimming and J lost 6 bases, with 17 bases between them. Germline V lookup: CDR1 SGHTA, CDR2 FQGNSA. The CDR3 runs 16 residues. The CDR3 DNA is TGTGCCAGCAGCTTACGAGGGACGGGGGAGGGTCAGCCCCAGCATTTT. It yields the protein CASSLRGTGEGQPQHF.

V usage is TRBV28 and J usage is TRBJ1-5, with D possibly TRBD1 on 6 matching bases. Per germline, CDR1 MDHEN and CDR2 SYDVKM. CDR3 length: 15 residues. Trimming took off 4 bases at V and 3 bases at J, with 13 bases between the two ends. CDR3 loop: CASSYYGQINQPQHF. In DNA form, the CDR3 reads TGTGCCAGCAGTTACTATGGACAGATCAATCAGCCCCAGCATTTT.

This clonotype has a handful of counts. The genes are TRBV7-2 and TRBJ2-1; a possible D gene is TRBD2 (5 bases). The CDR3 runs to 16 residues. The germline CDR1 and CDR2 sequences are SGHTA and FQGNSA. The ends were cut back, 1 base at V and 3 bases at J, with 13 bases in the middle. The CDR3 loop reads CASSLGPQRGYNEQFF. CDR3 DNA sequence: TGTGCCAGCAGCTTAGGCCCCCAACGGGGCTACAATGAGCAGTTCTTC.

On this clonotype itself: At one end, the junction sequence differs from germline, possibly due to a read error. The chain carries TRBV7-2 and TRBJ2-3; no reliable D call. From germline, CDR1 is SGHTA and CDR2 FQGNSA. The length of the CDR3 is 13 residues. The CDR3 sequence is CVSSPAYTDTQYF. The CDR3, as DNA: TGTGTCAGCAGCCCAGCCTACACAGATACGCAGTATTTT.

This clonotype was seen many times. CDR3: CASSRNRGANYGYTF. In nucleotides, the CDR3 is TGTGCCAGCAGCAGAAACAGGGGCGCTAACTATGGCTACACCTTC. The chain couples TRBV14 to TRBJ1-2; TRBD1 agrees at 7 bases. The germline gives CDR1 SGHDN, CDR2 FVKESK. J was trimmed by 0 bases and V by 5 bases; bases with no gene match: 6. CDR3 length: 15 amino acids.

V gene TRBV6-2 or TRBV6-3 combines with J gene TRBJ1-1; 9 bases agree with TRBD1. The CDR3 covers 14 residues. V gave up 5 bases and J gave up 5 bases; unmatched junction bases: 6. Per germline, CDR1 MNHEY and CDR2 SVGEGT. This CDR3 reads CASSQDRGKTEAFF. CDR3 coding DNA: TGTGCCAGCAGTCAGGACAGGGGCAAGACTGAAGCTTTCTTT.

This chain connects TRBV7-3 to TRBJ1-1; D ambiguous. CDR1 is SGHTA and CDR2 is FQGTGA in the germline V gene. The CDR3 covers 15 residues. Trimming cost V 1 base and J 1 base, with 10 bases left between them. The CDR3 region is CASSLNPATNTEAFF. The CDR3 coding sequence is TGTGCCAGCAGCTTAAATCCAGCTACGAACACTGAAGCTTTCTTT.

This clonotype was detected only a few times. This rearrangement joins TRBV12-3 or TRBV12-4 to TRBJ1-2, with D perhaps matching TRBD1 (5 bases). Trimming stripped 1 base from V and 7 bases from J, with 13 bases between. This CDR3 has 14 amino acids. The CDR3 here is CASSLGAGSSGYTF. The CDR3 DNA sequence: TGTGCCAGCAGTTTAGGGGCAGGGTCTAGTGGCTACACCTTC.

The DNA for the CDR3 is TGTGCCAGCAGTTTACGTGACGGGGGCGCTTACAATGAGCAGTTCTTC. Translating it yields CASSLRDGGAYNEQFF. The chain uses TRBV6-2 or TRBV6-3 and TRBJ2-1; either TRBD1 or TRBD2 may fit D (6 bases each). This CDR3 contains 16 residues. Germline CDR1 is MNHEY and CDR2 is SVGEGT. The germline V and J ends were trimmed by 4 bases and 4 bases, with 17 bases remaining between them.

Note on this clonotype: At one boundary the junction diverges from the germline segment, which might be a read error. V and J are TRBV5-1 and TRBJ2-1; no reliable D call. Germline values: CDR1 SGHRS, CDR2 YFSETQ. The CDR3 has 13 amino acids. CDR3 loop: CASCLVTVNEQFF. In nucleotides, the CDR3 is TGCGCCAGCTGCTTGGTGACGGTCAATGAGCAGTTCTTC. The full variable domain, its missing parts supplied by reference TRBV5-1 and TRBJ2-1, is KAGVTQTPRYLIKTRGQQVTLSCSPISGHRSVSWYQQTPGQGLQFLFEYFSETQRNKGNFPGRFSGRQFSNSRSEMNVSTLELGDSALYLCASCLVTVNEQFFGPGTRLTVL.

This clonotype was seen a few times. The chain is built from TRBV6-6 and TRBJ2-7; tentatively, D is TRBD1 or TRBD2 (5 bases each). The CDR3 extends over 12 amino acids. The germline V gene has CDR1 MNHNY and CDR2 SVGAGI (reference sequence). Deletions cut 5 bases from V and 5 bases from J, with 10 bases between. As DNA, the CDR3 is TGTGCCAGCAGTGGGGCCGGGAACGAGCAGTACTTC. This sequence encodes CASSGAGNEQYF.

Here the CDR3 reads CASSQDRTGRAKNIQYF. Written as DNA, the CDR3 is TGCGCCAGCAGCCAAGATCGAACCGGGAGAGCCAAAAACATTCAGTACTTC. The chain uses TRBV4-1 and TRBJ2-4; maybe TRBD2 (6 bases). There are 17 residues in the CDR3. Germline V CDR1 and CDR2: MGHRA, YSYEKL. V lost 0 bases, J lost 0 bases, and 12 bases lay in between.

The chain couples TRBV19 to TRBJ1-4, with 8 nucleotides matching TRBD1. Germline values: CDR1 LNHDA, CDR2 SQIVND (reference sequence). After removal of 8 bases from V and 5 bases from J, the junction contained 4 bases not matched to a gene. The CDR3 runs to 13 residues. CDR3 amino acids: CASLDRENEKLFF. The CDR3 coding sequence is TGTGCCAGTTTGGACAGGGAAAATGAAAAACTGTTTTTT.

This clonotype was picked up a small number of times. V and J are TRBV29-1 and TRBJ1-2; no clear D. The CDR3 runs to 13 residues. V dropped 2 bases and J dropped 7 bases, with 14 bases sitting between them. Germline values: CDR1 SQVTM, CDR2 ANQGSEA. CDR3 residues: CSVESDILGGYTF. CDR3 nucleotides: TGCAGCGTTGAATCTGATATATTAGGTGGCTACACCTTC.

Turning to this clonotype: A much larger clone sits a single nucleotide away, making a read error possible. The chain has TRBV10-3 and TRBJ2-3; D possibly corresponds to TRBD1 (6 bases). The CDR3 has 14 amino acids. From germline, CDR1 is ENHRY and CDR2 SYGVKD. CDR3: CAVSPGTTTDTQYF. As DNA, the CDR3 is TGTGCCGTCAGTCCCGGGACAACCACAGATACGCAGTATTTT.

The V gene is TRBV9, the J gene TRBJ2-7; D not resolved. Germline-derived CDR1 and CDR2 are SGDLS and YYNGEE. The CDR3 has 14 amino acids. Trimming left V 2 bases short and J 4 bases short, with 13 bases between. CDR3 DNA sequence: TGTGCCAGCAGCGTTGACCCCTCCCAATACGAGCAGTACTTC. Translation gives CASSVDPSQYEQYF.